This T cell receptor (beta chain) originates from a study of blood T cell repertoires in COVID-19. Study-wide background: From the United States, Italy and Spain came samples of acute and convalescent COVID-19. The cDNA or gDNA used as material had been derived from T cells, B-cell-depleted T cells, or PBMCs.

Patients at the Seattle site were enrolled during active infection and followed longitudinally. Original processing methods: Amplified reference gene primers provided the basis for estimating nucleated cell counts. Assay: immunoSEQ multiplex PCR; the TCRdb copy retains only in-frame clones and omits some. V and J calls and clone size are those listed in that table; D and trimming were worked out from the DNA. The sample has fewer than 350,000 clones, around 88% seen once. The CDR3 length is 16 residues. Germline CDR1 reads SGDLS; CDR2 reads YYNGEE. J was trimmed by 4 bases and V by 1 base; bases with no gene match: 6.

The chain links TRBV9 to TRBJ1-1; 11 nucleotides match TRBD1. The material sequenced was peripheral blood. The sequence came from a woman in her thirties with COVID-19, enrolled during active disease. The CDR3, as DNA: TGTGCCAGCAGCGTATTAGCCGGACAGGGGGCCACTGAAGCTTTCTTT. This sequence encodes CASSVLAGQGATEAFF.